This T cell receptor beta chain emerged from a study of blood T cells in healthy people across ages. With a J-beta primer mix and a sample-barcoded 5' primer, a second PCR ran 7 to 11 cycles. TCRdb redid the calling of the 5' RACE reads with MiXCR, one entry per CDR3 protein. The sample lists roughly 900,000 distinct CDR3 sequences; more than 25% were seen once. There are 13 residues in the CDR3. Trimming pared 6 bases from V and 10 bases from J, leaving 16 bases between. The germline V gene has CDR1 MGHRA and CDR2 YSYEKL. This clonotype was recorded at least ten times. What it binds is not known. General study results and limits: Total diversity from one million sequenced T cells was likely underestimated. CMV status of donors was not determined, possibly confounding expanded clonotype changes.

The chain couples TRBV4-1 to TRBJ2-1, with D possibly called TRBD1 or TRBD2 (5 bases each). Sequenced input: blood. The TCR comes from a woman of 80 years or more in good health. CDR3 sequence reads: CASSTGPIKEQFF. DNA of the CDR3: TGCGCCAGCAGTACGGGGCCCATCAAAGAGCAGTTCTTC.